Sequencing of this T cell receptor beta chain was carried out in a study of blood T cells in healthy people across ages. A J-beta primer mix and a sample-barcoded 5' primer were used in a second PCR of roughly 6 to 11 cycles. One entry per CDR3 protein results from TCRdb running MiXCR on the 5' RACE reads. The sample has some 370,000 distinct CDR3 sequences, approximately 47% seen once. Caucasian individuals from Russia who were healthy and aged 6 to 90 acted as donors. About this clonotype itself: Its antigen is still unknown.

Study conclusions and caveats: Versus aged donors, long-lived donors had higher diversity and more naive CD4+ cells. Measured against age, TCR beta diversity per million T cells decreased in a roughly linear manner.

The sample comprised blood. The TCR comes from a man between 60 and 70 years old in good health.

DNA of the CDR3: TGTGCCAGCAGTTTGACAGGGGGCTACGAGCAGTTCTTC. The encoded protein is CASSLTGGYEQFF. V gene TRBV12-3 or TRBV12-4 combines with J gene TRBJ2-1, with 10 bases matching TRBD1. The ends lost 3 bases at V and 10 bases at J; junction bases unmatched: 3. The length of the CDR3 is 13 residues.